Listed below are T cell receptor beta chains from one sample, sequenced in a study of T-cell reconstitution after alpha-beta-depleted transplantation in children. TCRdb re-called the PCR reads with MiXCR, one entry per CDR3 protein. The sample includes approximately 520,000 distinct CDR3 sequences, about 10% of them seen just once. The sequences come from PBMCs, mostly from graft donor cells, collected 180 days after TCRalphabeta/CD19-depleted stem cell transplant. Receptors were obtained from a female patient aged 2-15 years who had a stem cell transplant for aplastic anemia, so the T cells may come from the graft donor. CDR3s include the opening cysteine and the closing phenylalanine or tryptophan. The order of the fields is clone size, D gene, J gene, V gene, CDR3 protein, CDR3 DNA. D genes are given only for firm matches. Expanded clones are given a class, and other clones once, few, many or no size at all.

abundance: NA
d_gene: TRBD1
j_gene: TRBJ2-2
v_gene: TRBV7-8
CDR3aa: CASSWTGGLGGELFF
CDR3nt: TGTGCCAGCAGCTGGACAGGGGGCTTGGGCGGGGAGCTGTTTTTT

abundance: NA
d_gene: NA
j_gene: TRBJ2-1
v_gene: TRBV2
CDR3aa: CASCSDSGPYNEQFF
CDR3nt: TGTGCCAGCTGCTCCGACAGCGGACCCTACAATGAGCAGTTCTTC

abundance: NA
d_gene: TRBD1
j_gene: TRBJ1-5
v_gene: TRBV20-1
CDR3aa: CSARGTGGGNQPQHF
CDR3nt: TGCAGTGCTAGAGGTACAGGGGGAGGCAATCAGCCCCAGCATTTT

abundance: NA
d_gene: TRBD2
j_gene: TRBJ2-3
v_gene: TRBV2
CDR3aa: CAISPVAGAPDTQYF
CDR3nt: TGTGCCATCAGTCCGGTAGCGGGAGCCCCAGATACGCAGTATTTT

abundance: NA
d_gene: NA
j_gene: TRBJ2-5
v_gene: TRBV4-1
CDR3aa: CASSHWTASETQYF
CDR3nt: TGCGCCAGCAGCCATTGGACAGCTAGTGAGACCCAGTACTTC

abundance: NA
d_gene: NA
j_gene: TRBJ1-1
v_gene: TRBV20-1
CDR3aa: CSARKVGTNTEAFF
CDR3nt: TGCAGTGCGAGGAAGGTCGGGACGAACACTGAAGCTTTCTTT

abundance: few
d_gene: NA
j_gene: TRBJ1-1
v_gene: TRBV20-1
CDR3aa: CSARGWGEAFF
CDR3nt: TGCAGTGCTAGAGGGTGGGGTGAAGCTTTCTTT

abundance: NA
d_gene: TRBD2
j_gene: TRBJ2-1
v_gene: TRBV5-1
CDR3aa: CASSFSSGTSYNEQFF
CDR3nt: TGCGCCAGCAGCTTCTCGAGCGGGACCTCCTACAATGAGCAGTTCTTC

abundance: NA
d_gene: NA
j_gene: TRBJ1-5
v_gene: TRBV28
CDR3aa: CASRRPGTGNQPQHF
CDR3nt: TGTGCCAGCAGGAGACCCGGGACGGGGAATCAGCCCCAGCATTTT

abundance: few
d_gene: NA
j_gene: TRBJ2-3
v_gene: TRBV6-2/TRBV6-3
CDR3aa: CASSYRAGPDTQYF
CDR3nt: TGTGCCAGCAGTTACAGGGCAGGTCCAGATACGCAGTATTTT

abundance: NA
d_gene: NA
j_gene: TRBJ1-1
v_gene: TRBV29-1
CDR3aa: CSVEVVGVNTEAFF
CDR3nt: TGCAGCGTTGAGGTTGTGGGGGTGAACACTGAAGCTTTCTTT

abundance: many
d_gene: NA
j_gene: TRBJ2-1
v_gene: TRBV20-1
CDR3aa: CSEEQGLWTTSRHNEQFF
CDR3nt: TGCAGTGAGGAGCAGGGGCTCTGGACTACCTCGCGCCACAATGAGCAGTTCTTC

abundance: NA
d_gene: NA
j_gene: TRBJ2-7
v_gene: TRBV12-3/TRBV12-4
CDR3aa: CASSSNRGEQYF
CDR3nt: TGTGCCAGCAGCTCCAATAGGGGCGAGCAGTACTTC

abundance: NA
d_gene: TRBD1
j_gene: TRBJ2-2
v_gene: TRBV12-3/TRBV12-4
CDR3aa: CASSFDRAGTGELFF
CDR3nt: TGTGCCAGCAGTTTTGACAGGGCGGGCACCGGGGAGCTGTTTTTT